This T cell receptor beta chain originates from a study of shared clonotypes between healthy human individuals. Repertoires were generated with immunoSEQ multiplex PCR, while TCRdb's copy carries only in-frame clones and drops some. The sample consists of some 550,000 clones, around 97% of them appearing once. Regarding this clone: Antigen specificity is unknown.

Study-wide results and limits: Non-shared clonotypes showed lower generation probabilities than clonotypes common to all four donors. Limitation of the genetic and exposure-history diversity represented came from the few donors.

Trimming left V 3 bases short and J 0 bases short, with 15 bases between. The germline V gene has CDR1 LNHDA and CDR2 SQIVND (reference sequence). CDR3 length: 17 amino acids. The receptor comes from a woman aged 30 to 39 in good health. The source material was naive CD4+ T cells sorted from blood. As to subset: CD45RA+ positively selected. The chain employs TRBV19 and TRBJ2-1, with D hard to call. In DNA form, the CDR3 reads TGTGCCAGTAGTATCACTGGCGGCTACACCTCCTACAATGAGCAGTTCTTC. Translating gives CASSITGGYTSYNEQFF.